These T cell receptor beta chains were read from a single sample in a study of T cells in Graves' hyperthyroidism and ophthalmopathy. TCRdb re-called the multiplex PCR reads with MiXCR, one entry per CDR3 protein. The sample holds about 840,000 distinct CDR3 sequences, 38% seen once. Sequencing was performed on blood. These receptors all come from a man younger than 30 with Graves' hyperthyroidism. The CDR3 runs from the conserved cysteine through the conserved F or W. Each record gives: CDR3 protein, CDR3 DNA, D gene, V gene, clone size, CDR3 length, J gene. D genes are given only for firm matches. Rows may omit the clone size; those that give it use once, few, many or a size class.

cdr3_aa: CASSLEEHTEAFF
cdr3_nt: TGTGCCAGCAGCCTCGAGGAGCACACTGAAGCTTTCTTT
d_call: .
v_call: TRBV7-3
clone_size: many
cdr3_length: 13
j_call: TRBJ1-1

cdr3_aa: CASSVSALNGYTF
cdr3_nt: TGTGCCAGCAGCGTTTCGGCTCTGAATGGCTACACCTTC
d_call: .
v_call: TRBV9
clone_size: .
cdr3_length: 13
j_call: TRBJ1-2

cdr3_aa: CALILDRGPDQPQHF
cdr3_nt: TGTGCCCTAATCCTCGACAGGGGGCCCGATCAGCCCCAGCATTTT
d_call: TRBD1
v_call: TRBV7-2
clone_size: .
cdr3_length: 15
j_call: TRBJ1-5

cdr3_aa: CASSPGDPRTQYF
cdr3_nt: TGTGCCAGCAGCCCAGGGGACCCCCGGACCCAGTACTTC
d_call: .
v_call: TRBV10-3
clone_size: .
cdr3_length: 13
j_call: TRBJ2-5

cdr3_aa: CSVRAGLSYEQYF
cdr3_nt: TGCAGCGTTAGGGCAGGGCTTTCCTACGAGCAGTACTTC
d_call: .
v_call: TRBV29-1
clone_size: .
cdr3_length: 13
j_call: TRBJ2-7

cdr3_aa: CASSQYPGQGSAEAFF
cdr3_nt: TGTGCCAGCAGCCAATACCCGGGACAGGGGTCTGCTGAAGCTTTCTTT
d_call: TRBD1
v_call: TRBV14
clone_size: few
cdr3_length: 16
j_call: TRBJ1-1

cdr3_aa: CASRRDLKNVLTF
cdr3_nt: TGTGCCAGCAGACGTGATCTGAAAAACGTCCTGACTTTC
d_call: .
v_call: TRBV7-8
clone_size: few
cdr3_length: 13
j_call: TRBJ2-6

cdr3_aa: CSVELVPSGGAGETQYF
cdr3_nt: TGCAGTGTTGAACTAGTGCCTAGCGGGGGGGCAGGAGAGACCCAGTACTTC
d_call: TRBD2
v_call: TRBV29-1
clone_size: .
cdr3_length: 17
j_call: TRBJ2-5

cdr3_aa: CASSDAENTEAFF
cdr3_nt: TGTGCCAGCAGTGACGCGGAGAACACTGAAGCTTTCTTT
d_call: .
v_call: TRBV2
clone_size: many
cdr3_length: 13
j_call: TRBJ1-1

cdr3_aa: CASSIDSSYEQYF
cdr3_nt: TGTGCCAGTAGTATAGACAGCTCCTACGAGCAGTACTTC
d_call: .
v_call: TRBV19
clone_size: .
cdr3_length: 13
j_call: TRBJ2-7

cdr3_aa: CSARDSASPYEQYF
cdr3_nt: TGCAGTGCTAGAGATAGTGCCTCCCCCTACGAGCAGTACTTC
d_call: .
v_call: TRBV20-1
clone_size: .
cdr3_length: 14
j_call: TRBJ2-7

cdr3_aa: CATSDPGQGENVLTF
cdr3_nt: TGTGCCACCAGTGATCCGGGACAGGGGGAGAACGTCCTGACTTTC
d_call: TRBD1
v_call: TRBV24-1
clone_size: .
cdr3_length: 15
j_call: TRBJ2-6

cdr3_aa: CSARPRAPSYEQYF
cdr3_nt: TGCAGTGCTAGACCTCGGGCCCCGTCCTACGAGCAGTACTTC
d_call: .
v_call: TRBV20-1
clone_size: .
cdr3_length: 14
j_call: TRBJ2-7

cdr3_aa: CASSPRDGQETQYF
cdr3_nt: TGTGCCAGCAGCCCTCGGGACGGCCAAGAGACCCAGTACTTC
d_call: .
v_call: TRBV7-3
clone_size: many
cdr3_length: 14
j_call: TRBJ2-5

cdr3_aa: CASSTGTPRDEQYF
cdr3_nt: TGTGCCAGTAGTACTGGGACCCCCCGGGACGAGCAGTACTTC
d_call: .
v_call: TRBV19
clone_size: .
cdr3_length: 14
j_call: TRBJ2-7

cdr3_aa: CASSLGERAYEQYF
cdr3_nt: TGCGCCAGCAGCCTGGGAGAGAGGGCCTACGAGCAGTACTTC
d_call: .
v_call: TRBV5-1
clone_size: .
cdr3_length: 14
j_call: TRBJ2-7

cdr3_aa: CASSHLAGDQPQHF
cdr3_nt: TGTGCCAGCAGCCACTTAGCGGGGGATCAGCCCCAGCATTTT
d_call: .
v_call: TRBV7-2
clone_size: .
cdr3_length: 14
j_call: TRBJ1-5

cdr3_aa: CASSQDGESTDTQYF
cdr3_nt: TGCGCCAGCAGCCAAGACGGGGAAAGCACAGATACGCAGTATTTT
d_call: .
v_call: TRBV4-1
clone_size: .
cdr3_length: 15
j_call: TRBJ2-3

cdr3_aa: CASSLIGRNSPLHF
cdr3_nt: TGTGCCAGCAGCTTGATTGGCCGAAATTCACCCCTCCACTTT
d_call: .
v_call: TRBV5-6
clone_size: few
cdr3_length: 14
j_call: TRBJ1-6

cdr3_aa: CASSLARTGPGELFF
cdr3_nt: TGTGCCAGCAGCTTAGCGCGGACAGGTCCCGGGGAGCTGTTTTTT
d_call: TRBD1
v_call: TRBV7-9
clone_size: few
cdr3_length: 15
j_call: TRBJ2-2

cdr3_aa: CASRDSLWETQYF
cdr3_nt: TGTGCCAGTAGGGACAGCTTGTGGGAGACCCAGTACTTC
d_call: TRBD1
v_call: TRBV12-3/TRBV12-4
clone_size: .
cdr3_length: 13
j_call: TRBJ2-5

cdr3_aa: CASTPSGLAGAGELFF
cdr3_nt: TGCGCCAGCACCCCCTCGGGGCTAGCGGGAGCCGGGGAGCTGTTTTTT
d_call: TRBD2
v_call: TRBV5-1
clone_size: .
cdr3_length: 16
j_call: TRBJ2-2

cdr3_aa: CASHGEQETQYF
cdr3_nt: TGTGCCAGCCACGGGGAACAAGAGACCCAGTACTTC
d_call: .
v_call: TRBV2
clone_size: .
cdr3_length: 12
j_call: TRBJ2-5

cdr3_aa: CAVSETGGGGSPLHF
cdr3_nt: TGTGCCGTCAGTGAAACAGGGGGCGGGGGGTCACCCCTCCACTTT
d_call: TRBD1
v_call: TRBV10-3
clone_size: many
cdr3_length: 15
j_call: TRBJ1-6

cdr3_aa: CSAKTSGRGFGGTQYF
cdr3_nt: TGCAGTGCTAAAACTAGCGGGCGGGGATTTGGTGGGACCCAGTACTTC
d_call: TRBD2
v_call: TRBV20-1
clone_size: many
cdr3_length: 16
j_call: TRBJ2-5

cdr3_aa: CASSRRTGEELAFF
cdr3_nt: TGTGCCAGCAGCCGTCGGACAGGGGAAGAGCTAGCTTTCTTT
d_call: TRBD1
v_call: TRBV7-2
clone_size: .
cdr3_length: 14
j_call: TRBJ1-1

cdr3_aa: CSVTGSGETQYF
cdr3_nt: TGCAGCGTTACAGGGTCGGGAGAGACCCAGTACTTC
d_call: .
v_call: TRBV29-1
clone_size: many
cdr3_length: 12
j_call: TRBJ2-5

cdr3_aa: CASSDGTSGPWTYEQYF
cdr3_nt: TGCGCCAGCAGCGACGGGACTAGCGGGCCATGGACCTACGAGCAGTACTTC
d_call: TRBD2
v_call: TRBV5-1
clone_size: few
cdr3_length: 17
j_call: TRBJ2-7

cdr3_aa: CSVASSTGELFF
cdr3_nt: TGCAGCGTTGCATCCTCTACCGGGGAGCTGTTTTTT
d_call: .
v_call: TRBV29-1
clone_size: many
cdr3_length: 12
j_call: TRBJ2-2

cdr3_aa: CASSHYRGSYTF
cdr3_nt: TGTGCCAGCAGCCACTACAGGGGAAGCTACACCTTC
d_call: TRBD1
v_call: TRBV7-9
clone_size: .
cdr3_length: 12
j_call: TRBJ1-2

cdr3_aa: CASSVQGGELFF
cdr3_nt: TGCGCCAGCAGCGTACAGGGTGGGGAGCTGTTTTTT
d_call: .
v_call: TRBV5-1
clone_size: .
cdr3_length: 12
j_call: TRBJ2-2

cdr3_aa: CASASTRLGNQPQHF
cdr3_nt: TGTGCCAGTGCTTCGACTCGATTGGGCAATCAGCCCCAGCATTTT
d_call: .
v_call: TRBV19
clone_size: .
cdr3_length: 15
j_call: TRBJ1-5

cdr3_aa: CASSPTGENQPQHF
cdr3_nt: TGTGCCAGCAGCCCCACAGGGGAGAATCAGCCCCAGCATTTT
d_call: TRBD1
v_call: TRBV7-2
clone_size: .
cdr3_length: 14
j_call: TRBJ1-5

cdr3_aa: CASTKLAMSTDTQYF
cdr3_nt: TGTGCCAGCACTAAACTAGCGATGAGCACAGATACGCAGTATTTT
d_call: TRBD2
v_call: TRBV7-8
clone_size: few
cdr3_length: 15
j_call: TRBJ2-3

cdr3_aa: CASSIGGQTPAQHF
cdr3_nt: TGTGCCAGTAGTATTGGTGGACAGACCCCGGCCCAGCATTTT
d_call: .
v_call: TRBV19
clone_size: many
cdr3_length: 14
j_call: TRBJ1-5

cdr3_aa: CASSLARGDEAFF
cdr3_nt: TGTGCCAGCAGCTTAGCCAGGGGAGATGAAGCTTTCTTT
d_call: .
v_call: TRBV7-2
clone_size: .
cdr3_length: 13
j_call: TRBJ1-1

cdr3_aa: CASSWNGLAEVRGETQYF
cdr3_nt: TGTGCCAGCAGCTGGAACGGACTAGCGGAGGTGCGGGGAGAGACCCAGTACTTC
d_call: TRBD2
v_call: TRBV7-2
clone_size: .
cdr3_length: 18
j_call: TRBJ2-5

cdr3_aa: CASSPYSGQGAGNTIYF
cdr3_nt: TGCGCCAGCAGCCCATACTCGGGACAGGGAGCTGGAAACACCATATATTTT
d_call: TRBD1
v_call: TRBV5-1
clone_size: .
cdr3_length: 17
j_call: TRBJ1-3

cdr3_aa: CASSLQDNSPLHF
cdr3_nt: TGTGCCAGCTCACTACAGGATAATTCACCCCTCCACTTT
d_call: .
v_call: TRBV18
clone_size: many
cdr3_length: 13
j_call: TRBJ1-6

cdr3_aa: CASSQDGKLRDEQYF
cdr3_nt: TGCGCCAGCAGCCAAGATGGTAAACTGCGAGACGAGCAGTACTTC
d_call: .
v_call: TRBV7-9
clone_size: .
cdr3_length: 15
j_call: TRBJ2-7